The entry below describes one T cell receptor beta chain. The CDR3 is made up of 14 amino acids. The V and J ends lost 1 base and 5 bases respectively, with 11 bases between them. Germline CDR1 reads SGHTA; CDR2 reads FQGNSA. The source of the sample is a study of blood T cell repertoires in COVID-19. Study-level background: Samples of COVID-19 (acute and convalescent) were obtained from the United States, Italy and Spain. PBMCs, B-cell-depleted T cells, or T cells were the source of the cDNA or gDNA that made up the material.

As processed by the authors: It was from reference gene primer amplification that nucleated cell counts were estimated. Measured with immunoSEQ multiplex PCR; TCRdb has only the in-frame clones, and not every one. The V and J calls and clone size were taken over from that table, and D and trimming were inferred from the DNA. Of 200,000 to 300,000 clones listed, 70% to 90% are singletons. The rearrangement uses TRBV7-2 and TRBJ1-2, with D possibly matching TRBD1 (6 bases). The receptor's source is a man aged 30 to 45 with active or convalescent COVID-19. The sequenced sample consisted of peripheral blood. CDR3 bases: TGTGCCAGCAGCTTAGGGACAGCAATATATGGCTACACCTTC. This translates into CASSLGTAIYGYTF. The full variable domain, completed using reference TRBV7-2 and TRBJ1-2, is GAGVSQSPSNKVTEKGKDVELRCDPISGHTALYWYRQSLGQGLEFLIYFQGNSAPDKSGLPSDRFSAERTGGSVSTLTIQRTQQEDSAVYLCASSLGTAIYGYTFGSGTRLTVV.